This T cell receptor (beta chain) is drawn from a study of OX40 agonist ivuxolimab in advanced cancers. Whole-study context: Treatment received earlier with anti-PD-1, anti-PD-L1 or anti-CTLA-4 agents was allowed, and under 50% had some.

The assay was immunoSEQ multiplex PCR, and TCRdb's table has in-frame clones only and misses some. The sample shows over 100,000 clones, about 92% of them seen only once. The V gene end was trimmed by 4 bases and the J gene end by 0 bases; junction bases not matched to a gene: 16. Germline CDR1 and CDR2: MNHEY and SMNVEV (reference sequence). This CDR3 is built from 20 residues. A word on this clone: As yet, its antigen is unknown.

The study, taken as a whole, reports: Averaging showed that CD8+ T cells had more expanded clones than CD4+ did.

The sequencing here drew on CD4+ or CD8+ T cells sorted from blood, taken in a trial of the OX40 agonist ivuxolimab. The origin of this receptor is an adult with an advanced solid tumor such as melanoma, head and neck, liver or kidney cancer. This sequence joins TRBV27 and TRBJ1-4; TRBD1 matches at 8 bases. CDR3 sequence (DNA): TGTGCCAGCAGTTCAACGGTCCGGACAGGGATCTTTGCAACTAATGAAAAACTGTTTTTT. This sequence encodes CASSSTVRTGIFATNEKLFF. Drawing the rest from reference TRBV27 and TRBJ1-4, the complete variable domain is EAQVTQNPRYLITVTGKKLTVTCSQNMNHEYMSWYRQDPGLGLRQIYYSMNVEVTDKGDVPEGYKVSRKEKRNFPLILESPSPNQTSLYFCASSSTVRTGIFATNEKLFFGSGTQLSVL.